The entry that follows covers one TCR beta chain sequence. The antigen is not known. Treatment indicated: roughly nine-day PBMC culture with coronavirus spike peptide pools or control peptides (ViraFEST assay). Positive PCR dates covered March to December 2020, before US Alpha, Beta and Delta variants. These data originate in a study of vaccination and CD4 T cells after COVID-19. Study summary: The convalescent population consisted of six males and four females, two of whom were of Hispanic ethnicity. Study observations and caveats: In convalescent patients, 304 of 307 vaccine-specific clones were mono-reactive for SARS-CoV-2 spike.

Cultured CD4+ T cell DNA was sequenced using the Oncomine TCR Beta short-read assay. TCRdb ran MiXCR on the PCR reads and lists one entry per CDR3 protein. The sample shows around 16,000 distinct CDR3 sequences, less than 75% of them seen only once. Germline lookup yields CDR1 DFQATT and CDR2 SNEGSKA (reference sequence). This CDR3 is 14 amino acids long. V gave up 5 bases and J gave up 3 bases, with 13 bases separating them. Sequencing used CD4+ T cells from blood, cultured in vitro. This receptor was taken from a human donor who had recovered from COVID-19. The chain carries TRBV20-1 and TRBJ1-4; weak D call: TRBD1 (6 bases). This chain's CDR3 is CSASRGRSNEKLFF. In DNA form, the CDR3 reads TGCAGTGCTTCGCGGGGGCGGTCTAATGAAAAACTGTTTTTT.